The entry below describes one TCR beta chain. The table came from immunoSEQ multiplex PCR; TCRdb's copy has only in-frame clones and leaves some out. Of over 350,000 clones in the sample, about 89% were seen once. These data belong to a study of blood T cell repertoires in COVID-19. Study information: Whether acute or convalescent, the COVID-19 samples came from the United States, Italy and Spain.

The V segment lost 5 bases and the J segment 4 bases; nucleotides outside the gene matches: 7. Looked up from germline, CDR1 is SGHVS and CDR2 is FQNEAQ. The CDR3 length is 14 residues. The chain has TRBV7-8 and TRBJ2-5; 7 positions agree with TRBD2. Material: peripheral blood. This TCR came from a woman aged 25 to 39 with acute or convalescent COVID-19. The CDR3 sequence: CASSVVGGVETQYF. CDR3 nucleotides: TGTGCCAGCAGCGTCGTTGGGGGGGTAGAGACCCAGTACTTC.